The 23 T cell receptor beta chains below were found in one sample sequenced in a study of graft-versus-host responses after intestinal transplantation. This table comes from immunoSEQ multiplex PCR, and its TCRdb copy is limited to in-frame clones, with some not included. The sample records roughly 7,800 clones, roughly 29% being singletons. The sequences come from alloreactive CD4+ T cells from a mixed lymphocyte reaction culture, collected before intestinal transplant. Sample subset: CFSE-low proliferating T cells sorted from roughly 6-day pre-transplant mixed lymphocyte reaction (GvH or HvG direction). These TCRs come from a human patient who received an intestinal transplant.

The V call is TRBV19, the J call TRBJ1-2, with D tentatively TRBD1 (5 bases). This CDR3 is built from 13 residues. The germline CDR1 and CDR2 sequences are LNHDA and SQIVND (reference sequence). Trimming took 9 bases from V and 5 from J, leaving 16 bases between them. CDR3 sequence reads: CASQGLRWYGYTF. Written as DNA, the CDR3 is TGTGCCAGCCAGGGCCTCCGGTGGTATGGCTACACCTTC.

This clone came up once. The chain carries TRBV5-1 and TRBJ2-3; 11 nucleotides line up with TRBD2. The CDR3 contains 15 residues. Trimming cost V 0 bases and J 6 bases; bases outside gene matches: 3. Germline lookup yields CDR1 SGHRS and CDR2 YFSETQ. In DNA form, the CDR3 reads TGCGCCAGCAGCTTGGGACTAGCGGGAAGGGATACGCAGTATTTT. Its protein is CASSLGLAGRDTQYF.

The chain links TRBV6-6 to TRBJ2-7; 7 bases are shared with TRBD2. CDR1 is MNHNY, CDR2 SVGAGI, per germline (reference sequence). With V trimmed by 0 bases and J by 4 bases, 3 bases remained unmatched. The CDR3 consists of 14 residues. The CDR3 DNA reads as TGTGCCAGCAGTTACTCCCTGGGGGGGTACGAGCAGTACTTC. Translation gives CASSYSLGGYEQYF.

J is TRBJ2-1 and V is TRBV6-6, with 10 bases aligning to TRBD1. V trimming: 7 bases; J trimming: 9 bases; junction bases outside the gene matches: 12. This CDR3 comprises 15 residues. The germline V gene has CDR1 MNHNY and CDR2 SVGAGI (reference sequence). The CDR3, as DNA: TGTGCCAGCACCTCCGGGACAGGGGATTTAGTTGAGCAGTTCTTC. As protein: CASTSGTGDLVEQFF.

This clone rates as medium-sized (0.01 to 0.1%). The chain has TRBV7-2 and TRBJ2-3; 8 nucleotides match TRBD2. Losses at the gene ends were 1 base for V and 7 bases for J; bases not matched to a gene: 10. The CDR3 covers 16 residues. Germline values: CDR1 SGHTA, CDR2 FQGNSA. CDR3 nucleotides: TGTGCCAGCAGCTTAGGACCCAGCGGGGGCGCTTATACGCAGTATTTT. It translates to CASSLGPSGGAYTQYF.

The chain links TRBV5-4 to TRBJ2-3, with 7 positions matching TRBD1. This CDR3 region has 14 residues. V shed 4 bases, J shed 4 bases, and the junction held 6 bases outside the gene matches. Germline-derived CDR1 and CDR2 are SGHNT and YYREEE (reference sequence). The CDR3 reads CASSRNRGADTQYF. The CDR3 bases are TGTGCCAGCAGCCGAAACAGGGGCGCAGATACGCAGTATTTT.

This chain links TRBV7-9 with TRBJ2-7; no definite D call. Trimming stripped 1 base from V and 1 base from J, with 11 bases between. CDR1 and CDR2 from the germline V gene are SEHNR and FQNEAQ (reference sequence). The CDR3 is 15 amino acids. CDR3 in DNA: TGTGCCAGCAGCTTAGAGTCCCGCGAGTCCTACGAGCAGTACTTC. Translation gives CASSLESRESYEQYF.

The V call is TRBV5-4, the J call TRBJ2-1, with 9 bases that match TRBD1. Germline values: CDR1 SGHNT, CDR2 YYREEE (reference sequence). This CDR3 comprises 16 residues. V was pared by 3 bases and J by 10 bases, with 14 bases of the junction left unmatched. CDR3 protein: CASSYDPGTGWREQFF. The CDR3 coding sequence is TGTGCCAGCAGCTATGACCCCGGGACAGGGTGGCGCGAGCAGTTCTTC.

V gene TRBV19 combines with J gene TRBJ1-5; D is uncertain. Germline V lookup: CDR1 LNHDA, CDR2 SQIVND (reference sequence). The CDR3 has 17 amino acids. Trimming removed 7 bases from V and 0 bases from J, with 19 bases in between. CDR3 bases: TGTGCCAGTATCCAAGCCCAGGCCCTTACTAGCAATCAGCCCCAGCATTTT. Residues: CASIQAQALTSNQPQHF.

This chain uses TRBV4-2 with TRBJ1-1; weak D call: TRBD1 (5 bases). CDR1 and CDR2 (germline): LGHNA, YNFKEQ. This CDR3 region has 14 residues. The germline V and J ends were trimmed by 4 bases and 2 bases, with 11 bases remaining between them. This CDR3 reads CASSRSGGNTEAFF. The CDR3 bases are TGTGCCAGCAGCCGGTCGGGGGGAAACACTGAAGCTTTCTTT.

Within the sample, this clone is medium-sized. The V call is TRBV7-9, the J call TRBJ2-5; D possibly corresponds to TRBD2 (6 bases). Trimming left V 4 bases short and J 4 bases short, with 13 bases between. Germline CDR1 reads SEHNR; CDR2 reads FQNEAQ (reference sequence). The CDR3 has 14 residues. CDR3: CASSWGMEGETQYF. The CDR3 DNA is TGTGCCAGCAGCTGGGGGATGGAGGGAGAGACCCAGTACTTC.

This clone appeared a few times. The chain has TRBV5-6 and TRBJ2-2; D remains unclear. V lost 0 bases and J 4 bases, leaving 10 bases between the germline ends. Germline-derived CDR1 and CDR2 are SGHDT and YYEEEE. This CDR3 contains 15 residues. CDR3 sequence reads: CASSLVGAFTGELFF. The CDR3 DNA is TGTGCCAGCAGCTTGGTAGGAGCCTTCACCGGGGAGCTGTTTTTT.

The chain employs TRBV7-2 and TRBJ2-5; D may be TRBD2 (7 bases). The germline gives CDR1 SGHTA, CDR2 FQGNSA. V gave up 1 base and J gave up 5 bases, with 14 bases separating them. The CDR3 has 15 residues. The CDR3, as DNA: TGTGCCAGCAGCTTAGGAGGGGGGGGAGGGGAGACCCAGTACTTC. The encoded protein is CASSLGGGGGETQYF.

In its sample, this clone was seen a few times. This chain uses TRBV5-5 with TRBJ2-1; tentative D call: TRBD2 (7 bases). This CDR3 contains 15 residues. The V gene's germline CDR1 is SGHKS and CDR2 YYEKEE (reference sequence). Deletions cut 4 bases from V and 1 base from J, with 12 bases between. CDR3 bases: TGTGCCAGCAGCGGGGGGGCCCAGTCCTACAATGAGCAGTTCTTC. Its translation: CASSGGAQSYNEQFF. Full variable domain (outside the CDR3, taken from reference TRBV5-5 and TRBJ2-1): DAGVTQSPTHLIKTRGQQVTLRCSPISGHKSVSWYQQVLGQGPQFIFQYYEKEERGRGNFPDRFSARQFPNYSSELNVNALLLGDSALYLCASSGGAQSYNEQFFGPGTRLTVL.

V gene TRBV6-5 combines with J gene TRBJ2-7; 11 nucleotides match TRBD2. The germline gives CDR1 MNHEY, CDR2 SVGAGI. V was clipped by 5 bases and J by 2 bases; unmatched bases: 5. The CDR3 sequence is 15 residues long. The CDR3 bases are TGTGCCAGCAGTACACTAGCGGGGGTCACCTACGAGCAGTACTTC. Its translation is CASSTLAGVTYEQYF.

This chain joins TRBV14 and TRBJ2-1; 13 nucleotides align to TRBD2. The CDR3 consists of 15 residues. Per germline, CDR1 SGHDN and CDR2 FVKESK. V lost 4 bases and J lost 8; bases outside the gene matches: 5. CDR3 nucleotide sequence: TGTGCCAGCAGCCGGGGGACTAGCGGGACCTATGAGCAGTTCTTC. Translated: CASSRGTSGTYEQFF.

This clone was counted only a few times. Sequence at one end of the junction differs from germline and may be a read error. The chain carries TRBV6-1 and TRBJ1-5; perhaps TRBD1 as D (6 bases). The CDR3 has 16 residues. The V gene's germline CDR1 is MNHNS and CDR2 SASEGT. This CDR3 is CASREGRDTLNQPQHF. The CDR3 DNA follows: TGTGCCAGCAGAGAAGGTCGGGACACCCTAAATCAGCCCCAGCATTTT.

The chain employs TRBV11-2 and TRBJ1-5; TRBD1 matches at 9 bases. The length of the CDR3 is 13 residues. J lost 5 bases, V lost 5 bases, and 1 base had no gene match. Per the germline V gene, CDR1 is SGHAT and CDR2 is FQNNGV. The CDR3 DNA reads TGTGCCAGCAGCCGGGACAGGGATCAGCCCCAGCATTTT. This gives the protein CASSRDRDQPQHF.

This clone has a handful of counts. This chain joins TRBV11-2 and TRBJ2-7; D is undetermined. Trimming took off 2 bases at V and 3 bases at J, with 5 bases between the two ends. From germline, CDR1 is SGHAT and CDR2 FQNNGV. The CDR3 has 12 residues. The DNA for the CDR3 is TGTGCCAGCAGCTTATTCGGCTACGAGCAGTACTTC. It codes for CASSLFGYEQYF.

The chain recombines TRBV18 with TRBJ2-4; D is undetermined. The germline V and J ends were trimmed by 1 base and 8 bases, with 9 bases remaining between them. The germline V gene encodes CDR1 KGHSH and CDR2 LQKENI. The CDR3 loop spans 13 amino acids. In nucleotides, the CDR3 is TGTGCCAGCTCACCACTGGCCCACGACATTCAGTACTTC. It codes for CASSPLAHDIQYF.

This clone was observed a handful of times. The chain joins TRBV11-2 to TRBJ2-5, with D possibly matching TRBD1 (5 bases). The length of the CDR3 is 12 residues. Between the trimmed V and J ends, which lost 1 base and 5 bases, there was a span of 5 bases. CDR1 and CDR2 from the germline V gene are SGHAT and FQNNGV. For the CDR3, the DNA is TGTGCCAGCAGCTTAGCAGGGGAGACCCAGTACTTC. This encodes CASSLAGETQYF.

This clone is categorized as medium-sized. The CDR3 loop reads CASSSIIAGGGNEQFF. The CDR3 DNA reads TGTGCCAGCAGCTCTATTATAGCGGGAGGGGGAAATGAGCAGTTCTTC. The genes are TRBV6-6 and TRBJ2-1, with 11 nucleotides matching TRBD2. The CDR3 contains 16 residues. V lost 6 bases to trimming and J lost 7 bases; unmatched junction nucleotides: 11. CDR1 and CDR2 (germline): MNHNY, SVGAGI (reference sequence).

This clone was found once. The chain recombines TRBV7-3 with TRBJ1-2, with D tentatively TRBD1 (6 bases). V was trimmed by 2 bases and J by 7 bases, leaving 20 bases between them. This CDR3 has 16 amino acids. CDR1 is SGHTA, CDR2 FQGTGA, per germline. CDR3 loop: CASSLLGDTVSSGYTF. The CDR3 region has the DNA TGTGCCAGCAGCTTATTGGGGGACACGGTTTCGAGTGGCTACACCTTC.